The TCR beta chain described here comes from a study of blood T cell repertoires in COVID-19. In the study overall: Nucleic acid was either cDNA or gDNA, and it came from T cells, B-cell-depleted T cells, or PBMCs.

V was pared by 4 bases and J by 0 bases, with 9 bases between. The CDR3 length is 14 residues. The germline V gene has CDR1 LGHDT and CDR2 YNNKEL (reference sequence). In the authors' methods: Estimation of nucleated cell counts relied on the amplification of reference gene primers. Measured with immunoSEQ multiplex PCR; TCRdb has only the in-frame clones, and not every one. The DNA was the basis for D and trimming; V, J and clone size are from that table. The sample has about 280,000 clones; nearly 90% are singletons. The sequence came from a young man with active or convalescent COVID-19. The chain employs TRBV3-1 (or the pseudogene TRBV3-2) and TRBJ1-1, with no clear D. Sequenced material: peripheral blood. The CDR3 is CASSPQVMNTEAFF. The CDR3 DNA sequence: TGTGCCAGCAGCCCGCAGGTCATGAACACTGAAGCTTTCTTT.